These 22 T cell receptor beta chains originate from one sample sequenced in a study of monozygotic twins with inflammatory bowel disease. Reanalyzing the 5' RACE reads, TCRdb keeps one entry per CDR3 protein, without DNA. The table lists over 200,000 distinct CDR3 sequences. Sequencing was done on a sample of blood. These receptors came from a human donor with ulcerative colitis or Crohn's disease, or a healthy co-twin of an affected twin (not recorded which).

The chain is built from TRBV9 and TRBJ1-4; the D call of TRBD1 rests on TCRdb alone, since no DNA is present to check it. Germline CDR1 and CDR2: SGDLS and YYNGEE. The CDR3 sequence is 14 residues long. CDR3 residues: CASSGGQRGEKLFF.

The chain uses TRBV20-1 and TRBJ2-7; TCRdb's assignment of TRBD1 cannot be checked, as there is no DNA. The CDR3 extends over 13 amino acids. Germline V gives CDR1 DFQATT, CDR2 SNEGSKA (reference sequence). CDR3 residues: CSAGTVASYEQYF.

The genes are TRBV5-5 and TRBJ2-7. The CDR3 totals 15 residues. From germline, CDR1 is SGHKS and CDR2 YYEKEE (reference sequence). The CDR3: CASSSDSRLSYEQYF. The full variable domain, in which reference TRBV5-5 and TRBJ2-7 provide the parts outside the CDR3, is DAGVTQSPTHLIKTRGQQVTLRCSPISGHKSVSWYQQVLGQGPQFIFQYYEKEERGRGNFPDRFSARQFPNYSSELNVNALLLGDSALYLCASSSDSRLSYEQYFGPGTRLTVT.

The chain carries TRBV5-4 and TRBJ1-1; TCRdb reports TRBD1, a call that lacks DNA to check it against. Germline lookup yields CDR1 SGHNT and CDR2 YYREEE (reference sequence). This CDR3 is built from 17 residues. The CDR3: CASSRGGTGPMNTEAFF.

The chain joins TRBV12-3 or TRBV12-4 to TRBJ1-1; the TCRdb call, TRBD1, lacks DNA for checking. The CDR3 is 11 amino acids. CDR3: CASSRTEEAFF.

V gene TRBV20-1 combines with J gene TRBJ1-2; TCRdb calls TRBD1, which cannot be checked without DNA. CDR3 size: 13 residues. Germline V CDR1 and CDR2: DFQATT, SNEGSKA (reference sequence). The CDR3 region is CSSGGGIGDGYTF.

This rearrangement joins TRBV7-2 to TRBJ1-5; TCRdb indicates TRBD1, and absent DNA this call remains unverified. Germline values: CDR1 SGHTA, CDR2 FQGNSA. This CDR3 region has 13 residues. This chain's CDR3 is CASSEDRDQPQHF. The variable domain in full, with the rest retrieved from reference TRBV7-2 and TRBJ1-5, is GAGVSQSPSNKVTEKGKDVELRCDPISGHTALYWYRQSLGQGLEFLIYFQGNSAPDKSGLPSDRFSAERTGGSVSTLTIQRTQQEDSAVYLCASSEDRDQPQHFGDGTRLSIL.

The CDR3 spells CASTGGRWETQYF. The chain recombines TRBV6-1 with TRBJ2-5; TCRdb reports TRBD1, a call that lacks DNA to check it against. The CDR3 is 13 amino acids. Germline CDR1 and CDR2: MNHNS and SASEGT.

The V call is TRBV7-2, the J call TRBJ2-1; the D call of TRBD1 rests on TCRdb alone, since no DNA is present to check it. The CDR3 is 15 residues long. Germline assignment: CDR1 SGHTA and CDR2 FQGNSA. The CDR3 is CASSLSLAGAHEQFF.

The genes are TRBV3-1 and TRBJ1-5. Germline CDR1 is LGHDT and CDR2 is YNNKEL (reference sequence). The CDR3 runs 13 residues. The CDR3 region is CASSQDMARPQHF.

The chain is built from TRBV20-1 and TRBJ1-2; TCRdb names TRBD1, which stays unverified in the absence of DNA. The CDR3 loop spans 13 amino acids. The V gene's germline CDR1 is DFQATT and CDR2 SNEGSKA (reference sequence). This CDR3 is CSARGQGGYGYTF.

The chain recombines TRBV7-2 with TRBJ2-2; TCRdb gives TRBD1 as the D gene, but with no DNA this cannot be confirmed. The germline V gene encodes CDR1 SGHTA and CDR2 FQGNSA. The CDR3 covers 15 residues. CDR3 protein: CASSQDRVKTGELFF.

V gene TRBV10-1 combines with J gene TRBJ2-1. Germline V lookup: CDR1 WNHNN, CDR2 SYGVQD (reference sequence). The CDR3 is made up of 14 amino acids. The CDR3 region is CASSAASSYNEQFF.

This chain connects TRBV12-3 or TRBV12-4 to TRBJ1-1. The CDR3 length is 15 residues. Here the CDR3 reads CASSSPAAGTTEAFF.

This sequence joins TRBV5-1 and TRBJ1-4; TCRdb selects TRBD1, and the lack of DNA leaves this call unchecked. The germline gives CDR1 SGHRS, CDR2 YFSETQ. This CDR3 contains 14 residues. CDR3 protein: CASSFTGDNEKLFF.

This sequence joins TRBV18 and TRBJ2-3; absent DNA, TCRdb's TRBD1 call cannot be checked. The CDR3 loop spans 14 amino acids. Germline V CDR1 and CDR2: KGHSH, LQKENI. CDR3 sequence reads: CASTRDSYTDTQYF. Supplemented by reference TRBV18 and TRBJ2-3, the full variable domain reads NAGVMQNPRHLVRRRGQEARLRCSPMKGHSHVYWYRQLPEEGLKFMVYLQKENIIDESGMPKERFSAEFPKEGPSILRIQQVVRGDSAAYFCASTRDSYTDTQYFGPGTRLTVL.

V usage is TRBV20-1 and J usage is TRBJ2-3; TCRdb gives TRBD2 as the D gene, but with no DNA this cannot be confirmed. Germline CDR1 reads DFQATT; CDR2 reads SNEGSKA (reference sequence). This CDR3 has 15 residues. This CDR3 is CSAISSGGFTDTQYF.

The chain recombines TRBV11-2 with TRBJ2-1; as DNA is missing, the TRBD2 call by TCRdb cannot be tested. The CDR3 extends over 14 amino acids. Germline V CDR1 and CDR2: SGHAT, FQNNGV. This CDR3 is CASSPPAGTHEQFF.

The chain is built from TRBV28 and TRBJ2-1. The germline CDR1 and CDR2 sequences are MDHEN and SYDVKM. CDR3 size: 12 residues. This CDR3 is CTSSRLYREQFF. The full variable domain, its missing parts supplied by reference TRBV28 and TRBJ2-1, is DVKVTQSSRYLVKRTGEKVFLECVQDMDHENMFWYRQDPGLGLRLIYFSYDVKMKEKGDIPEGYSVSREKKERFSLILESASTNQTSMYLCTSSRLYREQFFGPGTRLTVL.

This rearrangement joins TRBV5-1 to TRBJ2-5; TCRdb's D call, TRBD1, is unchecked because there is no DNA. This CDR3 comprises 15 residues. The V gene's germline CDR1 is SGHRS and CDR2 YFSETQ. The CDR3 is CASSFFYQGAETQYF.

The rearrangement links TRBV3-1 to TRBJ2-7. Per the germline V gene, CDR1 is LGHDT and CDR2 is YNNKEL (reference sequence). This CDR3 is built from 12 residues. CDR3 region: CASSQGAVEQYF.

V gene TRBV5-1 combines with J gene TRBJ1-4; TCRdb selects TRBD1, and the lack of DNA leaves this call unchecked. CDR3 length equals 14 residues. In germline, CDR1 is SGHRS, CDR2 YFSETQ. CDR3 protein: CASSRQGLSEKLFF.